The T cell receptor beta chain under discussion was sequenced for a study of blood T cell repertoires in COVID-19. Study background: Donors in the United States, Italy and Spain gave samples during acute or convalescent COVID-19. Sample material is recorded as cDNA or gDNA derived from T cells, B-cell-depleted T cells, or PBMCs.

The CDR3 length is 15 residues. The germline CDR1 and CDR2 sequences are SGHRS and YFSETQ. Per the original data handling: Amplification of reference gene primers was used by the study to estimate nucleated cell counts. Some clones are missing from TCRdb's copy, which holds only in-frame ones; the method was immunoSEQ multiplex PCR. V, J and clone size reflect that table, while D and trimming were determined from the DNA. The table has some 170,000 clones, roughly 80% seen once. Of note for this clone: The junction and the germline gene differ at one end; a read error may be behind it.

This TCR was recovered from a woman aged 70 to 79 with acute or convalescent COVID-19. The genes are TRBV5-1 and TRBJ2-3; TRBD2 matches at 9 bases. The specimen was peripheral blood. In DNA, the CDR3 is TGCGCCAGCAGATTGGTAGCGGGAGCGGCAGATACGCAGTATTTT. This translates into CASRLVAGAADTQYF.